This T cell receptor beta chain was documented in a study of radiation and T cells in renal cell carcinoma. Time point specified: baseline pretreatment blood. The treatment is: 15 Gy SBRT to primary tumor, nephrectomy 4 weeks later. The protocol was immunoSEQ multiplex PCR, while the TCRdb copy is restricted to in-frame clones and leaves out a portion. This table has about 150,000 clones, 88% appearing once. The CDR3 totals 15 residues. The germline gives CDR1 ENHRY, CDR2 SYGVKD. The V gene end was trimmed by 5 bases and the J gene end by 3 bases; junction bases not matched to a gene: 5. The clonotype comes from a woman in her seventies with renal cell carcinoma. The input for sequencing was blood, taken from a patient whose treatment included radiotherapy and nephrectomy. This chain connects TRBV10-3 to TRBJ2-3, with 10 nucleotides matching TRBD2. Here the CDR3 DNA reads TGTGCCATCAGTACCGGGACTAGCGAGACAGATACGCAGTATTTT. Encoded protein: CAISTGTSETDTQYF.